A single sample gave rise to the 23 T cell receptor beta chains below, sequenced in a study of T cell changes during pregnancy in multiple sclerosis. Assay used: immunoSEQ multiplex PCR; TCRdb lists only in-frame clones, some missing. The data hold approximately 69,000 clones, with 94% observed a single time. Specimen: peripheral blood, collected in the third trimester of pregnancy. The origin of the receptors is a female donor with multiple sclerosis, enrolled in a pregnancy study.

The chain combines TRBV23-1 with TRBJ2-1; a possible D gene is TRBD2 (5 bases). TRBV23-1 is identified as an open reading frame with a role that is uncertain. Trimming removed 3 bases from V and 5 bases from J, with 8 bases in between. This CDR3 is 13 amino acids long. The CDR3 sequence is CASSHGGHNEQFF. As DNA, the CDR3 is TGCGCCAGCAGTCACGGAGGACACAATGAGCAGTTCTTC.

V gene TRBV5-6 combines with J gene TRBJ2-1; 8 nucleotides agree with TRBD1. CDR1 and CDR2 from the germline V gene are SGHDT and YYEEEE. The CDR3 is made up of 15 amino acids. V was pared by 3 bases and J by 4 bases, with 6 bases of the junction left unmatched. The CDR3 protein is CASSSDRDLYNEQFF. In DNA, the CDR3 is TGTGCCAGCAGCTCGGACAGGGACTTATACAATGAGCAGTTCTTC. Supplemented by reference TRBV5-6 and TRBJ2-1, the full variable domain reads DAGVTQSPTHLIKTRGQQVTLRCSPKSGHDTVSWYQQALGQGPQFIFQYYEEEERQRGNFPDRFSGHQFPNYSSELNVNALLLGDSALYLCASSSDRDLYNEQFFGPGTRLTVL.

The rearrangement joins TRBV12-5 to TRBJ1-1; D is possibly TRBD1 (5 bases). V lost 3 bases, J lost 3 bases, and 11 bases lay in between. Germline-derived CDR1 and CDR2 are LGHNT and FRNRAP. The CDR3 loop spans 14 amino acids. Here the CDR3 DNA reads TGTGCTAGTGGTTTCAATGACAGACACACTGAAGCTTTCTTT. Amino acid sequence: CASGFNDRHTEAFF. The full variable domain, in which reference TRBV12-5 and TRBJ1-1 provide the parts outside the CDR3, is DARVTQTPRHKVTEMGQEVTMRCQPILGHNTVFWYRQTMMQGLELLAYFRNRAPLDDSGMPKDRFSAEMPDATLATLKIQPSEPRDSAVYFCASGFNDRHTEAFFGQGTRLTVV.

This chain joins TRBV6-6 and TRBJ2-3; 7 bases agree with TRBD1. Germline CDR1 is MNHNY and CDR2 is SVGAGI (reference sequence). After removal of 4 bases from V and 4 bases from J, the junction contained 5 bases not matched to a gene. The CDR3 extends over 14 amino acids. The CDR3 region is CASSFDRVADTQYF. CDR3 nucleotide sequence: TGTGCCAGCAGTTTTGACAGGGTCGCAGATACGCAGTATTTT.

The rearrangement links TRBV2 to TRBJ1-1; D might be TRBD1 (5 bases). CDR3 size: 12 residues. Germline V gene lookup returns CDR1 SNHLY and CDR2 FYNNEI. V was pared by 10 bases and J by 5 bases, with 14 bases between. CDR3 sequence (DNA): TGTGCCATAACAACTGGGGGGACTGAAGCTTTCTTT. Protein sequence: CAITTGGTEAFF.

The chain joins TRBV6-5 to TRBJ2-7; 9 bases map to TRBD1. This CDR3 has 14 residues. The germline V gene has CDR1 MNHEY and CDR2 SVGAGI. V lost 6 bases and J lost 4; bases outside the gene matches: 7. The CDR3 region is CASRGTGILYEQYF. In DNA form, the CDR3 reads TGTGCCAGCAGGGGGACAGGGATCCTGTACGAGCAGTACTTC.

The gene calls are TRBV4-3 and TRBJ2-6, with 7 bases fitting TRBD1. In germline, CDR1 is LGHNA, CDR2 YSLEER. The V segment lost 0 bases and the J segment 0 bases; nucleotides outside the gene matches: 8. This CDR3 spans 19 amino acids. The CDR3 DNA follows: TGCGCCAGCAGCCAAGATGAGGGGGCGCTCGGCTCTGGGGCCAACGTCCTGACTTTC. It translates to CASSQDEGALGSGANVLTF.

The rearrangement uses TRBV7-9 and TRBJ1-4; D uncertain. With 6 bases removed from V and 13 bases from J, the gap between germline ends came to 18 bases. This CDR3 contains 13 residues. The germline CDR1 and CDR2 sequences are SEHNR and FQNEAQ (reference sequence). CDR3 in DNA: TGTGCCAGCAGTCCGTTCGACAAACCTACACTGTTTTTT. Protein product: CASSPFDKPTLFF.

The chain links TRBV19 to TRBJ1-5; no definite D call. Trimming stripped 6 bases from V and 2 bases from J, with 11 bases between. The CDR3 sequence is 14 residues long. From germline, CDR1 is LNHDA and CDR2 SQIVND (reference sequence). CDR3 bases: TGTGCCAGTAGCCATCCGCCGGGCAATCAGCCCCAGCATTTT. It yields the protein CASSHPPGNQPQHF. Variable domain in full (rest from reference TRBV19 and TRBJ1-5): DGGITQSPKYLFRKEGQNVTLSCEQNLNHDAMYWYRQDPGQGLRLIYYSQIVNDFQKGDIAEGYSVSREKKESFPLTVTSAQKNPTAFYLCASSHPPGNQPQHFGDGTRLSIL.

In its sample, this clone was seen once. This chain connects TRBV29-1 to TRBJ1-2; D unresolved. The V and J ends lost 3 bases and 1 base respectively, with 9 bases between them. Germline V gene lookup returns CDR1 SQVTM and CDR2 ANQGSEA. The CDR3 loop spans 13 amino acids. CDR3 amino acids: CSVESGSNYGYTF. For the CDR3, the DNA is TGCAGCGTTGAGAGCGGCAGTAACTATGGCTACACCTTC.

The CDR3 loop reads CASSLAGGNSYEQYF. The CDR3, as DNA: TGTGCCAGCAGCTTAGCGGGGGGTAACTCCTACGAGCAGTACTTC. V and J are TRBV7-9 and TRBJ2-7; D may be TRBD2 (6 bases). This CDR3 is 15 amino acids long. The V gene's germline CDR1 is SEHNR and CDR2 FQNEAQ (reference sequence). The ends were cut back, 0 bases at V and 0 bases at J, with 9 bases in the middle.

The chain couples TRBV7-3 to TRBJ2-2; 15 nucleotides line up with TRBD2. The V and J ends lost 3 bases and 6 bases, in that order; junction bases with no gene match: 2. The CDR3 length is 16 residues. CDR1 SGHTA and CDR2 FQGTGA come from the germline V gene. CDR3 nucleotide sequence: TGTGCCAGCAGCTTGGGGACTAGCGGGGGGTCCGGGGAGCTGTTTTTT. It translates to CASSLGTSGGSGELFF.

The chain carries TRBV15 and TRBJ2-1; no reliable D call. V was trimmed by 5 bases and J by 3 bases, leaving 5 bases between them. CDR3 size: 12 residues. The germline gives CDR1 LNHNV, CDR2 YYDKDF (reference sequence). The CDR3 DNA reads TGTGCCACCAGCGGCCTCTACAATGAGCAGTTCTTC. Its protein is CATSGLYNEQFF.

V usage is TRBV25-1 and J usage is TRBJ2-5; the D gene is possibly TRBD1 (6 bases). Deletions cut 3 bases from V and 5 bases from J, with 16 bases between. The CDR3 extends over 15 amino acids. Germline assignment: CDR1 MGHDK and CDR2 SYGVNS. CDR3 bases: TGTGCCAGCAGTGATCCCGCAGGGGTACTGGAGACCCAGTACTTC. Protein sequence: CASSDPAGVLETQYF.

The V and J genes are TRBV30 and TRBJ1-1; unclear D gene. The length of the CDR3 is 13 residues. Germline V gene sequence: CDR1 GTSNPN, CDR2 SVGIG (reference sequence). V was cut by 3 bases and J by 0 bases, with 8 bases left in between. CDR3 protein: CAWSRTLNTEAFF. CDR3 nucleotides: TGTGCCTGGAGCCGTACTTTGAACACTGAAGCTTTCTTT.

CDR3 amino acids: CASSRTGGYIRYEQYF. The CDR3 nucleotides are TGTGCCAGCAGCAGGACAGGGGGCTACATAAGATACGAGCAGTACTTC. The rearrangement joins TRBV28 to TRBJ2-7, with TRBD1 identical over 11 bases. This CDR3 comprises 16 residues. The V segment lost 6 bases and the J segment 4 bases; nucleotides outside the gene matches: 11. CDR1 MDHEN and CDR2 SYDVKM come from the germline V gene.

The CDR3 is CASSQKAGVGQFF. The CDR3 bases are TGTGCCAGCAGCCAAAAAGCGGGGGTTGGGCAGTTCTTC. This rearrangement joins TRBV4-2 to TRBJ2-1, with 8 bases identical to TRBD2. The germline V gene encodes CDR1 LGHNA and CDR2 YNFKEQ. Trimming cost V 2 bases and J 12 bases; bases outside gene matches: 6. The CDR3 totals 13 residues.

The chain recombines TRBV9 with TRBJ2-2; D perhaps matches TRBD1 (6 bases). Germline V gene lookup returns CDR1 SGDLS and CDR2 YYNGEE. The CDR3 extends over 18 amino acids. Trimming stripped 0 bases from V and 2 bases from J, with 17 bases between. In DNA form, the CDR3 reads TGTGCCAGCAGCGTAGCCCCCCTCGGGACACCCAACACCGGGGAGCTGTTTTTT. Translation gives CASSVAPLGTPNTGELFF.

This chain connects TRBV9 to TRBJ2-2, with D perhaps matching TRBD2 (5 bases). The CDR3 extends over 15 amino acids. Germline loops: CDR1 SGDLS, CDR2 YYNGEE. V lost 4 bases and J 6 bases, leaving 16 bases between the germline ends. The CDR3, as DNA: TGTGCCAGCAGCCCATTAGGACTTGTGGCCGGGGAGCTGTTTTTT. As protein: CASSPLGLVAGELFF.

The genes are TRBV6-1 and TRBJ1-2; D not resolved. The germline V and J ends were trimmed by 3 bases and 8 bases, with 13 bases remaining between them. This CDR3 is built from 13 residues. Germline CDR1 reads MNHNS; CDR2 reads SASEGT. CDR3 coding DNA: TGTGCCAGCAGTGATAGACAACGAGAAGGCTACACCTTC. Encoded protein: CASSDRQREGYTF.

This clone has a single count. The chain is built from TRBV5-1 and TRBJ1-2, with 9 positions matching TRBD1. The CDR3 has 15 amino acids. V gave up 4 bases and J gave up 2 bases; unmatched junction bases: 6. Germline CDR1 SGHRS, CDR2 YFSETQ. CDR3 in DNA: TGCGCCAGCAGCCCCGGACAGGGGACCAACTATGGCTACACCTTC. Translated, it gives CASSPGQGTNYGYTF.

This sequence joins TRBV9 and TRBJ1-2, with TRBD1 matching 11 bases. The CDR3 spans 14 residues. Trimming took 5 bases from V and 5 from J; bases not matched to a gene: 5. Germline-derived CDR1 and CDR2 are SGDLS and YYNGEE. CDR3 bases: TGTGCCAGCAGACGGACAGGGGGCATTTATGGCTACACCTTC. Its protein product is CASRRTGGIYGYTF. The full variable domain, in which reference TRBV9 and TRBJ1-2 provide the parts outside the CDR3, is DSGVTQTPKHLITATGQRVTLRCSPRSGDLSVYWYQQSLDQGLQFLIQYYNGEERAKGNILERFSAQQFPDLHSELNLSSLELGDSALYFCASRRTGGIYGYTFGSGTRLTVV.

The chain recombines TRBV7-6 with TRBJ1-6; TRBD1 matches at 9 bases. CDR1 is SGHVS, CDR2 FNYEAQ, per germline. The CDR3 contains 16 residues. V gave up 5 bases and J gave up 10 bases; unmatched junction bases: 12. CDR3 DNA sequence: TGTGCCAGCAGCCTCAAGGGGGGACAGGGAGGATCACCCCTCCACTTT. It is translated as CASSLKGGQGGSPLHF.